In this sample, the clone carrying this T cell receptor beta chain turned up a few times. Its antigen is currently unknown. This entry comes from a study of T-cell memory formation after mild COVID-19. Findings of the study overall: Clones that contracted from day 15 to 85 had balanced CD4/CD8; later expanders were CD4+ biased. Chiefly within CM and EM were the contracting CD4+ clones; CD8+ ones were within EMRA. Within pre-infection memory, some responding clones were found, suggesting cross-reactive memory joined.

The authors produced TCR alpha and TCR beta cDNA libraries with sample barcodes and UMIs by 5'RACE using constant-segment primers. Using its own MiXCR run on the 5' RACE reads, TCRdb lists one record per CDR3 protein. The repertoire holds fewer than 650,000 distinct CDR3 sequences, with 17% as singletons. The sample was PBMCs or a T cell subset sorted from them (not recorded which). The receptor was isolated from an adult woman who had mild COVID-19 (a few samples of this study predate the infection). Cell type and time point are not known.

The CDR3 is CASSYSAGGPVDEQYF. The CDR3 bases are TGTGCCAGCAGTTACTCGGCGGGAGGGCCTGTAGACGAGCAGTACTTC. V usage is TRBV6-6 and J usage is TRBJ2-7; 9 bases agree with TRBD2. This CDR3 region has 16 residues. CDR1 and CDR2 from the germline V gene are MNHNY and SVGAGI (reference sequence). J gave up 5 bases and V 0 bases, and 8 bases lay outside the gene matches.